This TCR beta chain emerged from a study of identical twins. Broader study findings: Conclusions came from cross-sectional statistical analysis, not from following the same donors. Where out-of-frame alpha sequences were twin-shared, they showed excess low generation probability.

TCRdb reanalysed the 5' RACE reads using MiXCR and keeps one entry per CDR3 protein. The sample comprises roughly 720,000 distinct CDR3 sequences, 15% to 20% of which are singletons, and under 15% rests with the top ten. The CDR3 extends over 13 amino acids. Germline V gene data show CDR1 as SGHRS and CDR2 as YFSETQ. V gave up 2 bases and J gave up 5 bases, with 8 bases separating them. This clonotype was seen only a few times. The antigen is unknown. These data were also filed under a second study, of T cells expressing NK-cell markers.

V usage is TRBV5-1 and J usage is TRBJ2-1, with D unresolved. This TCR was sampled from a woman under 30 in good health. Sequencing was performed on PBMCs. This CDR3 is CASSFVPDNEQFF. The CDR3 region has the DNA TGCGCCAGCAGCTTTGTGCCTGACAATGAGCAGTTCTTC.